These 22 T cell receptor beta chains originate from one sample sequenced in a study of cytomegalovirus exposure and HLA in healthy donors. PCR used 60 Vbeta primers and 13 Jbeta primers. TCRdb's copy holds only in-frame clones and misses some; the assay was immunoSEQ multiplex PCR. This sample has under 200,000 clones, with around 80% found just once. The material sequenced was PBMCs. The receptors were sampled from a man between 18 and 35 years old in good health and CMV-seronegative.

This chain joins TRBV5-1 and TRBJ2-7; TRBD2 might be the D (5 bases). Germline values: CDR1 SGHRS, CDR2 YFSETQ. The V end was cut by 1 base, the J end by 7 bases, with 9 bases between. CDR3 size: 12 residues. The CDR3 sequence: CASSLTGWEQYF. In nucleotides, the CDR3 is TGCGCCAGCAGCTTGACGGGGTGGGAGCAGTACTTC.

The chain couples TRBV7-8 to TRBJ2-4; 10 bases are shared with TRBD2. V was pared by 1 base and J by 3 bases, with 3 bases of the junction left unmatched. This CDR3 is built from 16 residues. Per germline, CDR1 SGHVS and CDR2 FQNEAQ. The DNA for the CDR3 is TGTGCCAGCAGCTTAGTAGGGACTAGCGTCAAAAACATTCAGTACTTC. Translating it yields CASSLVGTSVKNIQYF.

This chain links TRBV5-5 with TRBJ2-6, with D maybe TRBD1 (6 bases). V was pared by 0 bases and J by 4 bases, with 11 bases between. Germline V gives CDR1 SGHKS, CDR2 YYEKEE (reference sequence). CDR3 length equals 16 residues. The CDR3 nucleotides read TGTGCCAGCAGCTTGGCACCAGGGGCCGGGGCCAACGTCCTGACTTTC. Translating it yields CASSLAPGAGANVLTF.

The chain uses TRBV9 and TRBJ2-2; tentatively, D is TRBD2 (6 bases). The germline V and J ends were trimmed by 4 bases and 4 bases, with 14 bases remaining between them. The CDR3 totals 15 residues. From germline, CDR1 is SGDLS and CDR2 YYNGEE. The CDR3 DNA sequence: TGTGCCAGCAGCCCCGTCGGGGGTATCACCGGGGAGCTGTTTTTT. It is translated as CASSPVGGITGELFF.

The chain couples TRBV19 to TRBJ2-2, with D maybe TRBD2 (6 bases). This CDR3 is built from 14 residues. V shed 6 bases and J shed 8 bases, with 16 bases lying between them. Germline V CDR1 and CDR2: LNHDA, SQIVND (reference sequence). The CDR3 loop reads CASRTPAGSGELFF. The CDR3 coding sequence is TGTGCCAGTAGGACCCCCGCGGGGTCTGGGGAGCTGTTTTTT.

The genes are TRBV7-4 and TRBJ2-1, with 9 bases lining up with TRBD2. The CDR3 has 16 residues. V lost 1 base, J lost 8 bases, and 9 bases stayed unmatched. The germline V gene has CDR1 SGHVT and CDR2 SQSDAQ. The CDR3 loop reads CASSLEPSGDYHEQFF. As DNA, the CDR3 is TGTGCCAGCAGCTTAGAACCTAGCGGGGATTACCATGAGCAGTTCTTC.

In this sample, this clone turned up once. V and J are TRBV29-1 and TRBJ2-7; possibly TRBD1 for D (5 bases). V shed 0 bases and J shed 7 bases, with 10 bases lying between them. The CDR3 spans 12 residues. CDR1 is SQVTM, CDR2 ANQGSEA, per germline. The CDR3 is CSVEDRAGEQYF. The CDR3 DNA reads as TGCAGCGTTGAAGACAGGGCCGGGGAGCAGTACTTC.

This clone occurred a few times. V is TRBV27 and J is TRBJ2-3; D unresolved. The CDR3 contains 13 residues. Germline V gene lookup returns CDR1 MNHEY and CDR2 SMNVEV (reference sequence). V gave up 4 bases and J gave up 5 bases, with 10 bases separating them. Here the CDR3 reads CASSWSSLDTQYF. The DNA for the CDR3 is TGTGCCAGCAGTTGGAGTAGCCTAGATACGCAGTATTTT.

J is TRBJ1-6 and V is TRBV27; TRBD1 might be the D (5 bases). Germline lookup yields CDR1 MNHEY and CDR2 SMNVEV (reference sequence). The length of the CDR3 is 15 residues. V lost 2 bases and J 3 bases, leaving 8 bases between the germline ends. The CDR3 loop reads CASSLGTVYNSPLHF. DNA of the CDR3: TGTGCCAGCAGTTTAGGGACTGTCTATAATTCACCCCTCCACTTT.

The sample holds one count of this clone. The chain links TRBV7-9 to TRBJ2-4; D possibly corresponds to TRBD2 (6 bases). Germline V gives CDR1 SEHNR, CDR2 FQNEAQ (reference sequence). Trimming removed 5 bases from V and 0 bases from J, with 11 bases in between. This CDR3 has 15 residues. As DNA, the CDR3 is TGTGCCAGCAGCCCCGGGGGATTAGCCAAAAACATTCAGTACTTC. Amino acids: CASSPGGLAKNIQYF.

The chain is built from TRBV28 and TRBJ1-1; D is unresolved. Trimming cost V 6 bases and J 2 bases, with 16 bases left between them. The CDR3 loop spans 15 amino acids. Germline CDR1 and CDR2: MDHEN and SYDVKM. The CDR3 loop is CASRRNHGGNTEAFF. The CDR3 nucleotides read TGTGCCAGCAGGCGCAACCACGGCGGAAACACTGAAGCTTTCTTT.

V and J are TRBV7-9 and TRBJ2-7; D might be TRBD1 (6 bases). The CDR3 covers 17 residues. The germline V gene has CDR1 SEHNR and CDR2 FQNEAQ (reference sequence). The V and J ends lost 4 bases and 2 bases respectively, with 21 bases between them. CDR3 amino acids: CASSSIPGARGTYEQYF. The CDR3 nucleotides are TGTGCCAGCAGCTCCATCCCAGGGGCCAGAGGAACCTACGAGCAGTACTTC.

This rearrangement joins TRBV9 to TRBJ2-7; 9 positions agree with TRBD1. From germline, CDR1 is SGDLS and CDR2 YYNGEE. Trimming removed 4 bases from V and 7 bases from J; junction bases left unmatched: 12. The CDR3 runs 15 residues. DNA of the CDR3: TGTGCCAGCAGCCCTCGGACAGGGGCGACAGGGGAGCAGTACTTC. Its translation is CASSPRTGATGEQYF.

The genes are TRBV7-9 and TRBJ1-5; unclear D gene. CDR1 and CDR2 from the germline V gene are SEHNR and FQNEAQ (reference sequence). The CDR3 has 18 residues. V was trimmed by 6 bases and J by 0 bases, leaving 21 bases between them. CDR3 DNA sequence: TGTGCCAGCAGTCATGGTGGAGGGAAAAGAATTAGCAATCAGCCCCAGCATTTT. Translating it yields CASSHGGGKRISNQPQHF.

This sequence joins TRBV5-4 and TRBJ1-1; 9 nucleotides agree with TRBD1. The CDR3 has 14 residues. Unmatched junction bases numbered 2, after V lost 4 bases and J lost 1 base. CDR1 is SGHNT and CDR2 is YYREEE in the germline V gene (reference sequence). The CDR3 sequence: CASSKDRGNTEAFF. The CDR3 nucleotides read TGTGCCAGCAGCAAGGACAGGGGGAACACTGAAGCTTTCTTT.

This sequence joins TRBV5-4 and TRBJ2-1; 14 nucleotides agree with TRBD2. This CDR3 comprises 14 residues. The germline gives CDR1 SGHNT, CDR2 YYREEE (reference sequence). Trimming removed 4 bases from V and 10 bases from J; junction bases left unmatched: 4. The CDR3 coding sequence is TGTGCCAGCAGCCCGGGACTAGCGGGAGACGAGCAGTTCTTC. Encoded protein: CASSPGLAGDEQFF.

This clone appeared a single time. V is TRBV18 and J is TRBJ2-7, with 7 bases that match TRBD1. This CDR3 is built from 16 residues. Germline CDR1 is KGHSH and CDR2 is LQKENI. After removal of 2 bases from V and 2 bases from J, the junction contained 9 bases not matched to a gene. The CDR3 bases are TGTGCCAGCTCACCATTCGGGACAGATCATACCTACGAGCAGTACTTC. It yields the protein CASSPFGTDHTYEQYF.

The chain links TRBV7-2 to TRBJ2-5; 12 positions match TRBD2. This CDR3 has 16 residues. V lost 3 bases, J lost 3 bases, and 5 bases stayed unmatched. Per germline, CDR1 SGHTA and CDR2 FQGNSA. The CDR3 DNA follows: TGTGCCAGCAGCTTGACTAGCGGGAGAGGTGAAGAGACCCAGTACTTC. Its protein product is CASSLTSGRGEETQYF. The whole variable domain, filled in from reference TRBV7-2 and TRBJ2-5, reads GAGVSQSPSNKVTEKGKDVELRCDPISGHTALYWYRQSLGQGLEFLIYFQGNSAPDKSGLPSDRFSAERTGGSVSTLTIQRTQQEDSAVYLCASSLTSGRGEETQYFGPGTRLLVL.

V usage is TRBV7-3 and J usage is TRBJ2-5; 7 positions agree with TRBD1. The CDR3 runs to 14 residues. In germline, CDR1 is SGHTA, CDR2 FQGTGA. Unmatched junction bases numbered 8, after V lost 5 bases and J lost 5 bases. CDR3 loop: CASSPWGQKETQYF. DNA of the CDR3: TGTGCCAGCAGCCCTTGGGGACAGAAGGAGACCCAGTACTTC.

The V call is TRBV11-3, the J call TRBJ2-5; possible D gene TRBD2, 5 bases. The CDR3 contains 13 residues. Looked up from germline, CDR1 is SGHNT and CDR2 is YENEEA. V gave up 3 bases and J gave up 3 bases, with 8 bases separating them. The CDR3 protein is CASSFYGEETQYF. In DNA form, the CDR3 reads TGTGCCAGCAGCTTCTACGGGGAAGAGACCCAGTACTTC.

The genes are TRBV6-1 and TRBJ2-1; TRBD2 might be the D (6 bases). From germline, CDR1 is MNHNS and CDR2 SASEGT. The germline V and J ends were trimmed by 5 bases and 3 bases, with 8 bases remaining between them. The CDR3 runs 13 residues. The CDR3 here is CASSRDFYNEQFF. The CDR3 DNA reads TGTGCCAGCAGTCGGGACTTCTACAATGAGCAGTTCTTC.

The rearrangement links TRBV7-9 to TRBJ1-2; D not certain. Deletions cut 4 bases from V and 8 bases from J, with 14 bases between. CDR1 and CDR2 from the germline V gene are SEHNR and FQNEAQ (reference sequence). The CDR3 is 13 residues long. CDR3 nucleotide sequence: TGTGCCAGCAGCTCGTCATCGGGCGGGGGCTACACCTTC. Amino acids: CASSSSSGGGYTF.